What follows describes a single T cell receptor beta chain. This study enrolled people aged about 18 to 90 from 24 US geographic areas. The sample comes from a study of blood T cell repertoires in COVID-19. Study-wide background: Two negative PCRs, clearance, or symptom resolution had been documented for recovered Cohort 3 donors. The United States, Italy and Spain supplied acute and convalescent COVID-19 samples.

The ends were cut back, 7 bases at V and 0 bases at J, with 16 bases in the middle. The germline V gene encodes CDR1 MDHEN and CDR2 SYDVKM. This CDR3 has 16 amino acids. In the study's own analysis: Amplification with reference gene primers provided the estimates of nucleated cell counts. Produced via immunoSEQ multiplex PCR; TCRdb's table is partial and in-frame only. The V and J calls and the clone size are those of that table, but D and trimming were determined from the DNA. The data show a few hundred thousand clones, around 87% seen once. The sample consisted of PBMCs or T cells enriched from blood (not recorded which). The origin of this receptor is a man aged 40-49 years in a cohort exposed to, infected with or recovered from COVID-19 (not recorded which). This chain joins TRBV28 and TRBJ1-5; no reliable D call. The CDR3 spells CASTLGGGYSNQPQHF. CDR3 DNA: TGTGCCAGCACCTTAGGAGGAGGGTATAGCAATCAGCCCCAGCATTTT.